The clone carrying this TCR beta chain was counted a few times. Its antigen is not identified. The sample is drawn from a study of T cells after yellow fever vaccination. General study findings and limits: Post-booster repertoires contained most primary-vaccination clones again (about 95% CD4, about 90% CD8). Abundant clonotypes from the bulk population could get into FACS-sorted repertoires as contaminants.

TCRdb re-called the 5' RACE reads through MiXCR, storing one row per CDR3 protein. Among 500,000 to 650,000 distinct CDR3 sequences listed, 9% to 15% were seen once. This clonotype originated in a man aged 30-40 years who received the YFV17D yellow fever vaccine. This specimen consisted of PBMCs, obtained on the day of the yellow fever booster vaccination.

The CDR3 is CASSFSGNWDNQPQHF. CDR3 bases: TGTGCCAGCAGCTTTAGCGGGAATTGGGACAATCAGCCCCAGCATTTT. This chain links TRBV5-5 with TRBJ1-5; D call uncertain. Looked up from germline, CDR1 is SGHKS and CDR2 is YYEKEE (reference sequence). V was cut by 2 bases and J by 3 bases, with 15 bases left in between. The CDR3 has 16 residues.